One sample yielded the 8 T cell receptor beta chains listed below, sequenced in a study of blood T cell repertoires in COVID-19. The data were produced by immunoSEQ multiplex PCR, yet TCRdb's version contains in-frame clones alone and is incomplete. The sample includes roughly 80,000 clones, around 88% of them seen just once. The sequenced sample consisted of peripheral blood. Receptors were obtained from a woman older than 75 with acute or convalescent COVID-19.

The gene calls are TRBV11-1 and TRBJ1-6; 9 bases are a match to TRBD1. The CDR3 sequence is 16 residues long. After removal of 5 bases from V and 7 bases from J, the junction contained 9 bases not matched to a gene. From germline, CDR1 is SGHAT and CDR2 FQDESV (reference sequence). The CDR3 loop reads CASSDRPGTGNSPLHF. DNA of the CDR3: TGTGCCAGCAGCGATCGACCCGGGACAGGGAATTCACCCCTCCACTTT. The variable domain in full, with the rest retrieved from reference TRBV11-1 and TRBJ1-6, is EAEVAQSPRYKITEKSQAVAFWCDPISGHATLYWYRQILGQGPELLVQFQDESVVDDSQLPKDRFSAERLKGVDSTLKIQPAELGDSAMYLCASSDRPGTGNSPLHFGNGTRLTVT.

This sequence joins TRBV28 and TRBJ2-3, with TRBD2 identical over 8 bases. V was pared by 8 bases and J by 2 bases, with 9 bases of the junction left unmatched. The CDR3 sequence is 15 residues long. Germline V lookup: CDR1 MDHEN, CDR2 SYDVKM. The CDR3 DNA reads TGTGCCAGCTGCGGAGCGGGAGCGAACACAGATACGCAGTATTTT. Its translation is CASCGAGANTDTQYF.

The chain carries TRBV21-1 and TRBJ1-6; the table names TRBD1, a call not compared with the DNA. TRBV21-1 is listed as a pseudogene. This CDR3 is 13 amino acids long. The chain's CDR3 is CASRTGGDSPLHF. The CDR3 DNA reads as TGTGCCAGCCGGACAGGGGGCGATTCACCCCTCCACTTT.

This chain uses TRBV2 with TRBJ1-6, with D possibly matching TRBD1 (5 bases). Trimming removed 7 bases from V and 7 bases from J, with 14 bases in between. The CDR3 spans 14 residues. CDR1 and CDR2 (germline): SNHLY, FYNNEI. Here the CDR3 reads CASTPWGENSPLHF. The CDR3 DNA follows: TGTGCCAGCACCCCCTGGGGGGAAAATTCACCCCTCCACTTT.

The V and J genes are TRBV7-9 and TRBJ2-5; D is perhaps TRBD1 (7 bases). V lost 5 bases to trimming and J lost 5 bases, with 18 bases between them. Germline assignment: CDR1 SEHNR and CDR2 FQNEAQ (reference sequence). The CDR3 spans 15 residues. The CDR3 nucleotides read TGTGCCAGCAGCCGGGACAGCTCGGGAGCGGAGACCCAGTACTTC. Its protein is CASSRDSSGAETQYF.

The V call is TRBV4-3, the J call TRBJ2-5, with D perhaps matching TRBD1 (6 bases). With 1 base removed from V and 5 bases from J, the gap between germline ends came to 14 bases. The CDR3 totals 15 residues. CDR1 LGHNA and CDR2 YSLEER come from the germline V gene. Here the CDR3 reads CASSQGQGQVETQYF. DNA of the CDR3: TGCGCCAGCAGCCAAGGGCAGGGGCAGGTTGAGACCCAGTACTTC.

The chain combines TRBV4-1 with TRBJ2-3; 11 positions agree with TRBD2. This CDR3 region has 17 residues. CDR1 is MGHRA and CDR2 is YSYEKL in the germline V gene. With 4 bases clipped from V and 4 bases from J, the junction kept 10 bases outside the gene matches. The CDR3 region is CASSPTTSGSRADTQYF. CDR3 coding DNA: TGCGCCAGCAGCCCAACCACTAGCGGGAGTAGGGCAGATACGCAGTATTTT.

The rearrangement joins TRBV30 to TRBJ2-7; 14 bases are shared with TRBD2. V was pared by 6 bases and J by 3 bases, with 4 bases of the junction left unmatched. Germline V gene sequence: CDR1 GTSNPN, CDR2 SVGIG (reference sequence). This CDR3 is 14 amino acids long. CDR3 sequence reads: CACLGTSGSYEQYF. The CDR3 nucleotides are TGTGCCTGCCTAGGGACTAGCGGGAGCTACGAGCAGTACTTC.